Listed here are 10 T cell receptor beta chains from one sample, sequenced in a study of T cell repertoires in cytomegalovirus infection. These receptors lack a known antigen. TCRdb reprocessed the reads via MiXCR and lists one record per CDR3 protein. The sample yields approximately 100,000 distinct CDR3 sequences, about 28% seen once. Material: CD8+ T cells from cultured PBMCs, obtained from culture after CMV antigen stimulation. The receptors shown here come from a human donor in good health (CMV status not recorded). Some clones in this sample may be carry-over from other donors' samples.

This clonotype has only a few counts. V is TRBV11-1 and J is TRBJ2-7; 8 bases align to TRBD1. In germline, CDR1 is SGHAT, CDR2 FQDESV (reference sequence). With V trimmed by 5 bases and J by 7 bases, 10 bases remained unmatched. This CDR3 contains 14 residues. The CDR3 DNA is TGTGCCAGCAGCCGAGGGACAGGTCTTGGGGAGCAGTACTTC. The encoded protein is CASSRGTGLGEQYF.

The chain couples TRBV27 to TRBJ1-1, with TRBD1 as a possible D gene (5 bases). V lost 9 bases and J lost 4, with 15 bases in between. CDR1 is MNHEY, CDR2 SMNVEV, per germline (reference sequence). The CDR3 loop spans 13 amino acids. CDR3 region: CASGLGGSTEAFF. The CDR3 DNA sequence: TGTGCCAGTGGTTTGGGGGGTAGCACTGAAGCTTTCTTT.

The J gene is TRBJ1-1, the V gene TRBV12-5, with no clear D. The CDR3 has 12 amino acids. CDR1 LGHNT and CDR2 FRNRAP come from the germline V gene. The V gene lost 7 bases and the J gene lost 7 bases, with 13 bases spanning the gap. The CDR3 protein is CASALTRLEAFF. The CDR3 DNA reads TGTGCTAGTGCCCTGACACGTCTTGAAGCTTTCTTT.

This clonotype came up a few times. The chain has TRBV28 and TRBJ2-2; 8 bases align to TRBD2. The germline gives CDR1 MDHEN, CDR2 SYDVKM. There are 16 residues in the CDR3. The ends lost 2 bases at V and 5 bases at J; junction bases unmatched: 7. The DNA for the CDR3 is TGTGCCAGCAGTTTACAGGAAGCGGGGGAAACCGGGGAGCTGTTTTTT. As protein: CASSLQEAGETGELFF.

The CDR3 sequence is CASSQEEASAYYEQYF. CDR3 DNA: TGCGCCAGCAGCCAAGAGGAGGCTAGTGCCTACTACGAGCAGTACTTC. The chain couples TRBV4-1 to TRBJ2-7; D is possibly TRBD2 (5 bases). The germline V and J ends were trimmed by 0 bases and 3 bases, with 15 bases remaining between them. Germline V gene sequence: CDR1 MGHRA, CDR2 YSYEKL. This CDR3 spans 16 amino acids.

J is TRBJ2-7 and V is TRBV27; the match to TRBD1 covers 8 bases. The CDR3 covers 15 residues. The V gene end was trimmed by 5 bases and the J gene end by 4 bases; junction bases not matched to a gene: 10. Germline-derived CDR1 and CDR2 are MNHEY and SMNVEV (reference sequence). The CDR3 loop reads CASSIGTGVMYEQYF. The CDR3 coding sequence is TGTGCCAGCAGTATCGGGACAGGAGTAATGTACGAGCAGTACTTC.

The chain recombines TRBV29-1 with TRBJ1-1, with TRBD1 matching 7 bases. CDR3 length equals 13 residues. The V gene's germline CDR1 is SQVTM and CDR2 ANQGSEA. V lost 3 bases and J lost 8; bases outside the gene matches: 9. CDR3 residues: CSVEEGAQQEAFF. CDR3 DNA sequence: TGCAGCGTTGAGGAGGGGGCGCAACAGGAAGCTTTCTTT.

The chain's CDR3 is CASKALPGDSNQPQHF. CDR3 coding DNA: TGTGCCAGCAAGGCCCTACCGGGGGATTCCAATCAGCCCCAGCATTTT. The chain links TRBV2 to TRBJ1-5; D might be TRBD1 (5 bases). The CDR3 runs 16 residues. The germline V and J ends were trimmed by 7 bases and 3 bases, with 19 bases remaining between them. Germline V lookup: CDR1 SNHLY, CDR2 FYNNEI.

The chain is built from TRBV12-3 or TRBV12-4 and TRBJ2-2, with 7 bases matching TRBD1. This CDR3 has 15 residues. The V and J ends lost 5 bases and 5 bases, in that order; junction bases with no gene match: 8. This CDR3 is CASSPVKGATGELFF. Written as DNA, the CDR3 is TGTGCCAGCAGTCCCGTAAAGGGGGCTACCGGGGAGCTGTTTTTT.

CDR3 DNA: TGTGCCAGCAGCCCTACAGTCTCCGGGGGGTATGGCTACACCTTC. Translating gives CASSPTVSGGYGYTF. The chain employs TRBV27 and TRBJ1-2; D is possibly TRBD1 (5 bases). Germline-derived CDR1 and CDR2 are MNHEY and SMNVEV (reference sequence). There are 15 residues in the CDR3. V lost 6 bases and J 5 bases, leaving 19 bases between the germline ends.